This TCR beta chain was obtained from a study of OX40 agonist ivuxolimab in advanced cancers. Germline CDR1 MNHNS, CDR2 SASEGT. V lost 8 bases and J 8 bases, leaving 24 bases between the germline ends. This CDR3 spans 15 amino acids. The repertoire was sequenced with immunoSEQ multiplex PCR; TCRdb's copy has only in-frame clones and lacks some. Of roughly 70,000 clones listed, 88% are singletons. This rearrangement joins TRBV6-1 to TRBJ1-2; D is uncertain. Material: CD4+ or CD8+ T cells sorted from blood, obtained in a trial of the OX40 agonist ivuxolimab. The source of this sequence is an adult with an advanced solid tumor such as melanoma, head and neck, liver or kidney cancer. CDR3 DNA sequence: TGTGCCAGCCGGCCCCAGGCCCCAGGCCCTGGGGGCTACACCTTC. Its protein product is CASRPQAPGPGGYTF.